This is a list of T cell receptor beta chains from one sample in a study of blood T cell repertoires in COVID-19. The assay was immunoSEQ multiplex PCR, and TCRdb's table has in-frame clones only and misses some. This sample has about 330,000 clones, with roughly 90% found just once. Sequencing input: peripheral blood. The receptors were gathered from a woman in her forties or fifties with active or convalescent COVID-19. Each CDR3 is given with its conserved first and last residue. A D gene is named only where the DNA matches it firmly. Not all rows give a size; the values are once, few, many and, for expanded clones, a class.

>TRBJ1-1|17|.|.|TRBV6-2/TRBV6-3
CASSYDTTQGLDTEAFF
TGTGCCAGCAGTTACGATACTACTCAGGGTTTGGACACTGAAGCTTTCTTT
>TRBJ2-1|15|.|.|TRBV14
CASSQVGASTDEQFF
TGTGCCAGCAGCCAAGTAGGAGCCTCTACGGATGAGCAGTTCTTC
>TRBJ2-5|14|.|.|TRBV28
CASSFPAVRETQYF
TGTGCCAGCAGTTTCCCGGCGGTTCGAGAGACCCAGTACTTC
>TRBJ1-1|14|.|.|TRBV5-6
CASSLDRVNTEAFF
TGTGCCAGCAGCTTGGACAGGGTGAACACTGAAGCTTTCTTT
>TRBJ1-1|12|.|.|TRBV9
CASSVTGGEAFF
TGTGCCAGCAGCGTGACAGGCGGTGAAGCTTTCTTT
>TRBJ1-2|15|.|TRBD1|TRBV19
CASKDTGGGATGYTF
TGTGCCAGTAAGGATACTGGAGGGGGCGCTACTGGCTACACCTTC
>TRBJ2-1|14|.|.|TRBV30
CAWKSSGSYNEQFF
TGTGCCTGGAAGTCGAGCGGCTCCTACAATGAGCAGTTCTTC
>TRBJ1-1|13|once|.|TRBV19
CASRLGGNTEAFF
TGTGCCAGTAGGCTAGGAGGTAACACTGAAGCTTTCTTT
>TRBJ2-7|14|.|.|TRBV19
CASSMGTVVNEQYF
TGTGCCAGTAGTATGGGCACAGTGGTGAACGAGCAGTACTTC
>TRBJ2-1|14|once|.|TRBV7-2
CASSLASGGGEQFF
TGTGCCAGCAGCTTAGCGAGTGGGGGGGGCGAGCAGTTCTTC
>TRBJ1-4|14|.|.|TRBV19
CASMASRAGEKLFF
TGTGCCAGTATGGCGTCCAGGGCAGGGGAAAAACTGTTTTTT
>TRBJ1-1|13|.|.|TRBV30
CAWNTLQNTEAFF
TGTGCCTGGAACACCTTGCAGAACACTGAAGCTTTCTTT
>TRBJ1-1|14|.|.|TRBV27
CASSFGTGSTEAFF
TGTGCCAGCAGTTTCGGTACAGGGAGCACTGAAGCTTTCTTT
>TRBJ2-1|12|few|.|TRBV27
CASSLQGGEQFF
TGTGCCAGCAGTCTTCAGGGTGGGGAGCAGTTCTTC
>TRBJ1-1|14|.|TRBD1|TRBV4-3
CASSHKDRGVEAFF
TGCGCCAGCAGCCATAAGGACAGGGGGGTTGAAGCTTTCTTT
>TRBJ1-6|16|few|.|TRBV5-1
CASSLGPGSSNSPLHF
TGCGCCAGCAGCTTGGGTCCAGGGTCAAGTAATTCACCCCTCCACTTT
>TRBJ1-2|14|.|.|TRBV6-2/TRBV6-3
CASSYSTRNYGYTF
TGTGCCAGCAGTTACTCGACAAGGAACTATGGCTACACCTTC
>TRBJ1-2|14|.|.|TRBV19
CASSIPGLNYGYTF
TGTGCCAGTAGTATACCAGGCCTAAACTATGGCTACACCTTC
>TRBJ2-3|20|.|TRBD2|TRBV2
CASSVSVGTSVKMLTDTQYF
TGTGCCAGCAGTGTGAGCGTCGGGACTAGCGTGAAAATGTTGACAGATACGCAGTATTTT
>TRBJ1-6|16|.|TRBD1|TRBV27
CASSPGTVLYNSPLHF
TGTGCCAGCAGCCCCGGGACAGTATTATATAATTCACCCCTCCACTTT
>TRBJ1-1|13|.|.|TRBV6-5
CASSQTQGPEAFF
TGTGCCAGCAGTCAGACCCAGGGGCCGGAAGCTTTCTTT
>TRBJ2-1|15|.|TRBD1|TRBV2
CASSSLGTGAGEQFF
TGTGCCAGCAGTTCCCTCGGAACAGGGGCAGGAGAGCAGTTCTTC
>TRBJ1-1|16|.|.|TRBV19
CASSIRKGGRNTEAFF
TGTGCCAGTAGTATCAGGAAGGGGGGGAGGAACACTGAAGCTTTCTTT
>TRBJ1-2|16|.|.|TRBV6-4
CASSDVPPPREGGYTF
TGTGCCAGCAGTGACGTCCCGCCCCCCAGGGAAGGAGGCTACACCTTC
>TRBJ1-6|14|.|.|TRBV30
CAWSLGDRNSPLHF
TGTGCCTGGAGTCTAGGAGACCGAAATTCACCCCTCCACTTT
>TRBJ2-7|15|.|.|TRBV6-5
CASSTIGGHSYEQYF
TGTGCCAGCAGTACTATCGGGGGGCACTCCTACGAGCAGTACTTC
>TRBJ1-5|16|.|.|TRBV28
CASSPSGVRSNQPQHF
TGTGCCAGCAGCCCTAGCGGGGTACGGAGCAATCAGCCCCAGCATTTT
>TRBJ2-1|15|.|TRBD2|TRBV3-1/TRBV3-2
CASSQRLAGDNEQFF
TGTGCCAGCAGCCAACGTCTAGCGGGAGACAATGAGCAGTTCTTC
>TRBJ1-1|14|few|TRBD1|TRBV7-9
CASSERQGNTEAFF
TGTGCCAGCAGCGAGCGACAGGGGAACACTGAAGCTTTCTTT
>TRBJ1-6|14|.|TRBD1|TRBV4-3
CASSLGQGDSPLHF
TGCGCCAGCAGCCTCGGACAGGGAGATTCACCCCTCCACTTT
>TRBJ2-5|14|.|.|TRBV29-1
CSVLGTLTQETQYF
TGCAGCGTCCTCGGGACACTTACACAAGAGACCCAGTACTTC
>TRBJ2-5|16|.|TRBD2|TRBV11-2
CASSFSLSGRGETQYF
TGTGCCAGCAGCTTCTCCCTTAGCGGGAGGGGAGAGACCCAGTACTTC
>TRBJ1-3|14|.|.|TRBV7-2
CASQQGSSGNTIYF
TGTGCCAGCCAACAAGGGAGCTCTGGAAACACCATATATTTT
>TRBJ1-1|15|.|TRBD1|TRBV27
CASSLGQGFRTEAFF
TGTGCCAGCAGTTTGGGACAGGGTTTTAGGACTGAAGCTTTCTTT
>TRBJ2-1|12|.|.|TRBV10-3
CAISEQINEQFF
TGTGCCATCAGTGAACAAATCAATGAGCAGTTCTTC
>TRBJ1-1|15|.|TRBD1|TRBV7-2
CASSLGTGGGTEAFF
TGTGCCAGCAGCTTAGGGACAGGGGGCGGGACTGAAGCTTTCTTT
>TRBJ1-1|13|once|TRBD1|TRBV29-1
CSVEPGGSTEAFF
TGCAGCGTTGAACCAGGGGGGAGTACTGAAGCTTTCTTT
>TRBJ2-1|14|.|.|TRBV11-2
CASSLARRYNEQFF
TGTGCCAGCAGCTTAGCTCGCAGGTACAATGAGCAGTTCTTC
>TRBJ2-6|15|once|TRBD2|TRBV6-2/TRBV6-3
CASSSAGAGANVLTF
TGTGCCAGCAGTTCGGCGGGGGCTGGGGCCAACGTCCTGACTTTC
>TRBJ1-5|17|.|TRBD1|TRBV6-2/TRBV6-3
CASSFETGANSNQPQHF
TGTGCCAGCAGTTTCGAAACAGGGGCGAATAGCAATCAGCCCCAGCATTTT
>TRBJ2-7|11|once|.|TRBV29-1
CSVDLAYEQYF
TGCAGCGTTGATTTAGCCTACGAGCAGTACTTC
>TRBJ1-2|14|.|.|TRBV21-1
CASSNVADFSGYTF
TGTGCCAGCAGCAATGTGGCGGATTTTAGTGGCTACACCTTC
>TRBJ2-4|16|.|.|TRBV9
CASNLPRNLSKNIQYF
TGTGCCAGCAACCTACCCAGGAATCTGTCCAAAAACATTCAGTACTTC
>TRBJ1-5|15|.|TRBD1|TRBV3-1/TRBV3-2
CASRQGTGGDQPQHF
TGTGCCAGCAGGCAGGGGACAGGGGGAGATCAGCCCCAGCATTTT
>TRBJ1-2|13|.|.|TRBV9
CASNRGVVNGYTF
TGTGCCAGCAATCGGGGGGTGGTTAATGGCTACACCTTC
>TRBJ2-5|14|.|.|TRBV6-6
CASSYSTRGETQYF
TGTGCCAGCAGTTACTCGACCAGGGGAGAGACCCAGTACTTC
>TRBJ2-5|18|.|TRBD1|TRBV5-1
CASSKGHRVGQGQETQYF
TGCGCCAGCAGCAAAGGTCATCGGGTCGGACAGGGCCAAGAGACCCAGTACTTC
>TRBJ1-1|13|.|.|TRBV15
CATSRGANTEAFF
TGTGCCACCAGCAGAGGGGCAAACACTGAAGCTTTCTTT
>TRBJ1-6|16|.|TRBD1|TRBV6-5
CASSFRQGKGNSPLHF
TGTGCCAGCAGTTTCAGACAGGGGAAGGGTAATTCACCCCTCCACTTT
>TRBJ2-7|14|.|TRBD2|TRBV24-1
CATSPTSGRDEQYF
TGTGCCACCAGTCCTACTAGCGGGAGGGACGAGCAGTACTTC
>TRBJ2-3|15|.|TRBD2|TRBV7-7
CASSSGGRSTDTQYF
TGTGCTAGCAGCTCGGGGGGGCGGAGCACAGATACGCAGTATTTT
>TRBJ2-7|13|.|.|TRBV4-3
CASSQDLGYEQYF
TGCGCCAGCAGCCAAGATCTAGGCTACGAGCAGTACTTC